These 31 T cell receptor beta chains share one sample of origin, sequenced in a study of T-cell memory formation after mild COVID-19. TCRdb analysed the 5' RACE reads with MiXCR anew, one entry per CDR3 protein. Of more than 450,000 distinct CDR3 sequences in the sample, about a sixth were seen once. Sequencing used PBMCs or a T cell subset sorted from them (not recorded which). The receptors were sampled from an adult woman who had mild COVID-19 (a few samples of this study predate the infection). Cell type and time point are not known.

Many counts were recorded for this clonotype. The chain couples TRBV7-8 to TRBJ2-1, with D possibly being TRBD1 or TRBD2 (5 bases each). V lost 5 bases and J 6 bases, leaving 17 bases between the germline ends. Germline V gene sequence: CDR1 SGHVS, CDR2 FQNEAQ. The CDR3 has 15 residues. The CDR3 DNA sequence: TGTGCCAGCAGCCCCCGGGGCCGGGGAACCAATGAGCAGTTCTTC. It codes for CASSPRGRGTNEQFF.

This clonotype was counted between two and nine times. This chain joins TRBV6-5 and TRBJ2-7; D might be TRBD2 (5 bases). The CDR3 has 16 amino acids. In germline, CDR1 is MNHEY, CDR2 SVGAGI. V lost 2 bases and J lost 2, with 16 bases in between. CDR3 sequence (DNA): TGTGCCAGCAGTTACCGGGTGAGAGGGCTTCCCTACGAGCAGTACTTC. Its protein is CASSYRVRGLPYEQYF.

The rearrangement links TRBV20-1 to TRBJ2-7, with 9 bases identical to TRBD2. The V gene's germline CDR1 is DFQATT and CDR2 SNEGSKA (reference sequence). The CDR3 has 14 residues. V dropped 5 bases and J dropped 0; count of bases not matched to a gene: 5. CDR3 coding DNA: TGCAGTGCTTCTAGCGGGACCTACTCCTACGAGCAGTACTTC. This codes for CSASSGTYSYEQYF.

The gene calls are TRBV3-1 and TRBJ1-2, with a possible D match to TRBD1 (5 bases). The V gene lost 1 base and the J gene lost 4 bases, with 16 bases spanning the gap. The germline V gene has CDR1 LGHDT and CDR2 YNNKEL (reference sequence). The CDR3 is 16 residues long. CDR3 nucleotide sequence: TGTGCCAGCAGCCAAGGGTCGCTTTGGGGGGGCTATGGCTACACCTTC. Translation gives CASSQGSLWGGYGYTF.

The V gene is TRBV5-4, the J gene TRBJ2-7, with unresolved D. The V end lost 3 bases, the J end lost 7 bases, and 11 bases lay between the germline ends. The length of the CDR3 is 12 residues. Germline values: CDR1 SGHNT, CDR2 YYREEE (reference sequence). The CDR3 is CASSYPNQEQYF. CDR3 sequence (DNA): TGTGCCAGCAGCTACCCCAATCAAGAGCAGTACTTC.

The chain employs TRBV21-1 and TRBJ1-4. TRBV21-1 is flagged as a pseudogene. This CDR3 spans 15 amino acids. The CDR3 nucleotides read TGTGCCAGCAGTCGACTAGGGGACCTTAATGAAAAACTGTTTTTT. Translated: CASSRLGDLNEKLFF.

The V call is TRBV20-1, the J call TRBJ2-7; 7 nucleotides match TRBD1. Germline-derived CDR1 and CDR2 are DFQATT and SNEGSKA (reference sequence). V lost 5 bases, J lost 2 bases, and 9 bases stayed unmatched. This CDR3 has 14 residues. The CDR3 loop reads CSAGSYRGAYEQYF. The DNA of the CDR3 is TGCAGTGCTGGGTCCTACAGGGGCGCCTACGAGCAGTACTTC.

The chain combines TRBV6-2 or TRBV6-3 with TRBJ1-1; D unresolved. Germline-derived CDR1 and CDR2 are MNHEY and SVGEGT. V lost 5 bases, J lost 8 bases, and 12 bases lay in between. The CDR3 totals 12 residues. CDR3 residues: CASSQFATEAFF. CDR3 DNA: TGTGCCAGCAGTCAGTTTGCGACCGAAGCTTTCTTT.

The chain is built from TRBV4-3 and TRBJ2-1, with 9 bases fitting TRBD1. Germline V gene data show CDR1 as LGHNA and CDR2 as YSLEER. The CDR3 is 15 amino acids. With V trimmed by 0 bases and J by 8 bases, 5 bases remained unmatched. CDR3 nucleotides: TGCGCCAGCAGCCAAGAAGGGACAGGGACGCATGAGCAGTTCTTC. Translating it yields CASSQEGTGTHEQFF.

In this sample, this clonotype turned up a few times. The V and J genes are TRBV7-2 and TRBJ2-7; D remains unclear. This CDR3 region has 15 residues. The ends were cut back, 1 base at V and 2 bases at J, with 12 bases in the middle. CDR1 and CDR2 from the germline V gene are SGHTA and FQGNSA. The CDR3 here is CASSLDGNLAYEQYF. DNA of the CDR3: TGTGCCAGCAGCTTAGATGGGAATCTCGCCTACGAGCAGTACTTC.

This clonotype turned up a few times. V and J are TRBV3-1 and TRBJ2-5, with TRBD2 identical over 8 bases. The junction had 9 bases not matched to a gene; V was cut back by 4 bases and J by 5 bases. Per germline, CDR1 LGHDT and CDR2 YNNKEL (reference sequence). The CDR3 totals 15 residues. This CDR3 reads CASSPTRGGRETQYF. CDR3 nucleotide sequence: TGTGCCAGCAGCCCAACCCGGGGGGGCCGGGAGACCCAGTACTTC.

This rearrangement joins TRBV27 to TRBJ1-6; no firm D call. This CDR3 spans 16 amino acids. Trimming cost V 6 bases and J 7 bases, with 19 bases left between them. From germline, CDR1 is MNHEY and CDR2 SMNVEV (reference sequence). The CDR3 DNA is TGTGCCAGCAGAACTCTTATCCTGGATGGAAATTCACCCCTCCACTTT. Its translation is CASRTLILDGNSPLHF.

This rearrangement joins TRBV12-3 or TRBV12-4 to TRBJ1-1; D gene ambiguous. The CDR3 has 15 amino acids. Between the trimmed V and J ends, which lost 5 bases and 5 bases, there was a span of 18 bases. The chain's CDR3 is CASSPWEEGWTEAFF. The CDR3, as DNA: TGTGCCAGCAGTCCCTGGGAAGAGGGCTGGACTGAAGCTTTCTTT.

This rearrangement joins TRBV7-9 to TRBJ2-3; 9 bases line up with TRBD1. This CDR3 contains 17 residues. Losses at the gene ends were 3 bases for V and 6 bases for J; bases not matched to a gene: 13. Germline loops: CDR1 SEHNR, CDR2 FQNEAQ (reference sequence). DNA for the CDR3: TGTGCCAGCAGCTTCGCGGGACAGGGTCCCTCGGGGGATACGCAGTATTTT. This codes for CASSFAGQGPSGDTQYF.

The chain couples TRBV20-1 to TRBJ1-6; TRBD1 matches 7 bases. V shed 6 bases, J shed 6 bases, and the junction held 11 bases outside the gene matches. The CDR3 length is 15 residues. In germline, CDR1 is DFQATT, CDR2 SNEGSKA (reference sequence). The CDR3 DNA follows: TGCAGTGCACCCCGGGACAGAGCTACTAATTCACCCCTCCACTTT. Protein: CSAPRDRATNSPLHF.

The rearrangement uses TRBV3-1 and TRBJ1-1; tentative D call: TRBD1 (5 bases). V was pared by 4 bases and J by 0 bases, with 15 bases between. There are 16 residues in the CDR3. Germline assignment: CDR1 LGHDT and CDR2 YNNKEL (reference sequence). CDR3 DNA sequence: TGTGCCAGCAGCCCCTACCGTCGCAGGGTGAACACTGAAGCTTTCTTT. Protein: CASSPYRRRVNTEAFF.

This clonotype was detected a few times. The chain couples TRBV20-1 to TRBJ2-5; possible D gene TRBD2, 5 bases. In germline, CDR1 is DFQATT, CDR2 SNEGSKA (reference sequence). Trimming removed 3 bases at V and 1 base at J, with 18 bases between. There are 16 residues in the CDR3. CDR3 coding DNA: TGCAGTGCTAGGTCCCCGGGAAGGACGACCCAAGAGACCCAGTACTTC. Amino acids: CSARSPGRTTQETQYF.

This clonotype appeared a few times. The chain is built from TRBV11-2 and TRBJ1-6, with 9 bases lining up with TRBD1. V lost 5 bases, J lost 10 bases, and 9 bases stayed unmatched. CDR1 is SGHAT and CDR2 is FQNNGV in the germline V gene. The CDR3 extends over 15 amino acids. DNA of the CDR3: TGTGCCAGCAGCGCCCGACAGGGGGACGGATCACCCCTCCACTTT. It yields the protein CASSARQGDGSPLHF.

The rearrangement joins TRBV15 to TRBJ2-5; 7 positions match TRBD1. The CDR3 totals 15 residues. V trimming: 2 bases; J trimming: 4 bases; junction bases outside the gene matches: 7. Germline lookup yields CDR1 LNHNV and CDR2 YYDKDF (reference sequence). CDR3 DNA sequence: TGTGCCACCAGCAGACGCTCCGGGACAGTAGAGACCCAGTACTTC. Its protein is CATSRRSGTVETQYF.

This clonotype was picked up many times. The chain has TRBV5-1 and TRBJ1-2; TRBD1 matches 7 bases. Germline loops: CDR1 SGHRS, CDR2 YFSETQ. CDR3 size: 15 residues. Unmatched junction bases numbered 10, after V lost 4 bases and J lost 4 bases. The CDR3 sequence: CASSPGQNPGYGYTF. The CDR3 nucleotides read TGCGCCAGCAGCCCGGGACAGAACCCCGGCTATGGCTACACCTTC.

V usage is TRBV5-6 and J usage is TRBJ1-1, with D hard to call. The CDR3 consists of 14 residues. From germline, CDR1 is SGHDT and CDR2 YYEEEE. V lost 3 bases and J lost 7, with 16 bases in between. The CDR3 nucleotides are TGTGCCAGCAGCTCCTATCATGGCTGGGTTGAAGCTTTCTTT. Its translation is CASSSYHGWVEAFF.

The table lists this clonotype with a few counts. The chain has TRBV18 and TRBJ2-3; D perhaps matches TRBD1 (6 bases). Deletions cut 8 bases from V and 2 bases from J, with 14 bases between. The CDR3 is 14 residues long. Germline values: CDR1 KGHSH, CDR2 LQKENI. CDR3 in DNA: TGTGCCAGCCGCCGGACAGACCTCACAGATACGCAGTATTTT. Encoded protein: CASRRTDLTDTQYF.

This clonotype was detected a few times. This chain joins TRBV30 and TRBJ1-5; maybe TRBD1 (5 bases). The length of the CDR3 is 15 residues. The germline V gene encodes CDR1 GTSNPN and CDR2 SVGIG (reference sequence). The germline V and J ends were trimmed by 4 bases and 4 bases, with 17 bases remaining between them. Here the CDR3 reads CAWMEYGGKNQPQHF. The CDR3 bases are TGTGCCTGGATGGAATACGGGGGGAAAAATCAGCCCCAGCATTTT.

This clonotype occurred a few times. CDR3 amino acids: CASSVSNTEAFF. CDR3 nucleotide sequence: TGTGCCAGCAGCGTTAGTAACACTGAAGCTTTCTTT. The chain is built from TRBV7-9 and TRBJ1-1; D gene ambiguous. Trimming removed 5 bases at V and 2 bases at J, with 6 bases between. Germline V gene sequence: CDR1 SEHNR, CDR2 FQNEAQ (reference sequence). The CDR3 has 12 residues.

This clonotype came up a few times. The gene calls are TRBV5-1 and TRBJ2-1; 12 bases align to TRBD2. The CDR3 has 21 residues. The germline V gene has CDR1 SGHRS and CDR2 YFSETQ. V lost 0 bases to trimming and J lost 0 bases; unmatched junction nucleotides: 13. CDR3 nucleotide sequence: TGCGCCAGCAGCTTGGGGGACCGACTAGCGGGAGAAATTGTCTCCTACAATGAGCAGTTCTTC. Its protein product is CASSLGDRLAGEIVSYNEQFF.

The table lists this clonotype with a few counts. The rearrangement links TRBV3-1 to TRBJ2-7, with 7 nucleotides matching TRBD2. The CDR3 covers 16 residues. Germline V lookup: CDR1 LGHDT, CDR2 YNNKEL (reference sequence). The ends lost 0 bases at V and 3 bases at J; junction bases unmatched: 8. Here the CDR3 DNA reads TGTGCCAGCAGCCAAGAGGGGGGGACGACGGTCTACGAGCAGTACTTC. It specifies CASSQEGGTTVYEQYF.

In this sample, this clonotype turned up a few times. DNA for the CDR3: TGTGCCAGCAGCTCGAAGGGTTACAATGAGCAGTTCTTC. Protein: CASSSKGYNEQFF. The chain joins TRBV13 to TRBJ2-1; D is ambiguous. The germline gives CDR1 PRHDT, CDR2 FYEKMQ (reference sequence). V shed 4 bases and J shed 4 bases, with 8 bases lying between them. This CDR3 is built from 13 residues.

The V gene is TRBV29-1, the J gene TRBJ1-4, with D tentatively TRBD1 (6 bases). The V end was cut by 5 bases, the J end by 8 bases, with 15 bases between. Looked up from germline, CDR1 is SQVTM and CDR2 is ANQGSEA. The CDR3 runs 13 residues. The CDR3 DNA reads TGCAGCGTTACAGGGTACTCTGGGGAAAAACTGTTTTTT. This translates into CSVTGYSGEKLFF.

As DNA, the CDR3 is TGTGCCAGCAGCCGGACTGACTACAATGAGCAGTTCTTC. This translates into CASSRTDYNEQFF. The chain uses TRBV7-2 and TRBJ2-1; tentatively, D is TRBD2 (5 bases). The CDR3 loop spans 13 amino acids. V was trimmed by 5 bases and J by 3 bases, leaving 8 bases between them. Germline V gene data show CDR1 as SGHTA and CDR2 as FQGNSA.

This clonotype was detected only a few times. CDR3 protein: CASSRTSGVSSYNEQFF. The CDR3 DNA follows: TGTGCCAGCAGCCGGACTAGCGGGGTGAGCTCCTACAATGAGCAGTTCTTC. The chain employs TRBV6-5 and TRBJ2-1; 12 positions agree with TRBD2. This CDR3 has 17 amino acids. J lost 0 bases, V lost 6 bases, and 6 bases had no gene match. Germline V gives CDR1 MNHEY, CDR2 SVGAGI.

The genes are TRBV9 and TRBJ2-2; 10 nucleotides agree with TRBD1. V lost 3 bases, J lost 7 bases, and 9 bases stayed unmatched. In germline, CDR1 is SGDLS, CDR2 YYNGEE. This CDR3 region has 16 residues. Here the CDR3 DNA reads TGTGCCAGCAGCGCCCGGGACAGGGGTACAGGCGGGGAGCTGTTTTTT. Protein sequence: CASSARDRGTGGELFF.